A selection of T cell receptor beta chains follows, all from one sample in a study of shared clonotypes between healthy human individuals. Measured with immunoSEQ multiplex PCR; TCRdb has only the in-frame clones, and not every one. The sample gives about 2 million clones, roughly 94% of which show up once; 0.9% to 1.4% is in the top ten. The sequencing sample was made of naive CD8+ T cells sorted from blood. These receptor sequences come from a man younger than 35 in good health. Both conserved end residues are part of each CDR3. Each record gives: D gene, V gene, CDR3 length, J gene, CDR3 protein. D genes are given only for firm matches.

D gene: .; V gene: TRBV6-1; CDR3 length: 15; J gene: TRBJ1-4; CDR3 protein: CASSREGSTNEKLFF
D gene: TRBD2; V gene: TRBV2; CDR3 length: 12; J gene: TRBJ2-3; CDR3 protein: CASGREADTQYF
D gene: TRBD2; V gene: TRBV5-6; CDR3 length: 15; J gene: TRBJ2-1; CDR3 protein: CASSLGLAGLNEQFF
D gene: .; V gene: TRBV5-8; CDR3 length: 15; J gene: TRBJ2-7; CDR3 protein: CASSWRDRPLYEQYF
D gene: TRBD2; V gene: TRBV7-9; CDR3 length: 15; J gene: TRBJ2-1; CDR3 protein: CASSLILAGYNEQFF
D gene: .; V gene: TRBV4-3; CDR3 length: 15; J gene: TRBJ2-1; CDR3 protein: CASSQDTGSYNEQFF
D gene: TRBD1; V gene: TRBV5-1; CDR3 length: 13; J gene: TRBJ2-1; CDR3 protein: CASQGALINEQFF
D gene: TRBD2; V gene: TRBV5-4; CDR3 length: 17; J gene: TRBJ2-7; CDR3 protein: CASSLVSIAGGPYEQYF
D gene: TRBD1; V gene: TRBV7-3; CDR3 length: 15; J gene: TRBJ2-2; CDR3 protein: CASSLLGGDAGELFF
D gene: .; V gene: TRBV7-2; CDR3 length: 15; J gene: TRBJ2-1; CDR3 protein: CASSLEGGPYNEQFF
D gene: .; V gene: TRBV2; CDR3 length: 16; J gene: TRBJ2-7; CDR3 protein: CASSPEAVDGSYEQYF
D gene: .; V gene: TRBV29-1; CDR3 length: 13; J gene: TRBJ2-1; CDR3 protein: CSVDSPKANEQFF
D gene: TRBD1; V gene: TRBV9; CDR3 length: 16; J gene: TRBJ1-5; CDR3 protein: CASSVRRDSRNQPQHF
D gene: TRBD2; V gene: TRBV11-2; CDR3 length: 17; J gene: TRBJ2-5; CDR3 protein: CASSLAGGKYVQETQYF
D gene: TRBD2; V gene: TRBV10-2; CDR3 length: 13; J gene: TRBJ2-7; CDR3 protein: CASSDSGGYEQYF
D gene: .; V gene: TRBV7-8; CDR3 length: 14; J gene: TRBJ1-4; CDR3 protein: CASSTEGGGEKLFF
D gene: .; V gene: TRBV7-6; CDR3 length: 13; J gene: TRBJ1-5; CDR3 protein: CASSQGFSQPQHF
D gene: TRBD2; V gene: TRBV30; CDR3 length: 17; J gene: TRBJ2-2; CDR3 protein: CAWSGELAMRSTGELFF
D gene: .; V gene: TRBV7-2; CDR3 length: 14; J gene: TRBJ2-2; CDR3 protein: CASSLGIYTGELFF
D gene: .; V gene: TRBV29-1; CDR3 length: 17; J gene: TRBJ2-1; CDR3 protein: CSVGGFSGRPIYNEQFF
D gene: .; V gene: TRBV2; CDR3 length: 15; J gene: TRBJ2-7; CDR3 protein: CASSEGPGNSYEQYF
D gene: .; V gene: TRBV4-1; CDR3 length: 14; J gene: TRBJ1-3; CDR3 protein: CASSQGLSGNTIYF
D gene: .; V gene: TRBV5-1; CDR3 length: 14; J gene: TRBJ1-4; CDR3 protein: CASRLNVVGEKLFF
D gene: TRBD2; V gene: TRBV4-3; CDR3 length: 16; J gene: TRBJ2-2; CDR3 protein: CASSHAGRGDTGELFF
D gene: .; V gene: TRBV2; CDR3 length: 13; J gene: TRBJ2-3; CDR3 protein: CASRPLAPDTQYF
D gene: .; V gene: TRBV5-4; CDR3 length: 13; J gene: TRBJ2-5; CDR3 protein: CASSPGMQEIQYF
D gene: .; V gene: TRBV27; CDR3 length: 13; J gene: TRBJ1-1; CDR3 protein: CASSSNSGTEAFF
D gene: TRBD1; V gene: TRBV14; CDR3 length: 14; J gene: TRBJ2-7; CDR3 protein: CASSDRVGSYEQYF
D gene: TRBD1; V gene: TRBV6-1; CDR3 length: 16; J gene: TRBJ2-7; CDR3 protein: CASSEWAGGMDYEQYF
D gene: TRBD1; V gene: TRBV11-2; CDR3 length: 19; J gene: TRBJ2-3; CDR3 protein: CASSFSATLPGQGSDTQYF
D gene: TRBD2; V gene: TRBV4-1; CDR3 length: 14; J gene: TRBJ2-5; CDR3 protein: CASSQELAIETQYF
D gene: .; V gene: TRBV9; CDR3 length: 15; J gene: TRBJ2-1; CDR3 protein: CASSVSWGTYNEQFF
D gene: TRBD2; V gene: TRBV29-1; CDR3 length: 13; J gene: TRBJ2-2; CDR3 protein: CSGLADHPGELFF
D gene: .; V gene: TRBV5-4; CDR3 length: 13; J gene: TRBJ2-3; CDR3 protein: CASSFLGGDTQYF
D gene: .; V gene: TRBV2; CDR3 length: 12; J gene: TRBJ2-1; CDR3 protein: CASTGTYNEQFF
D gene: TRBD2; V gene: TRBV4-1; CDR3 length: 14; J gene: TRBJ2-5; CDR3 protein: CASSQFSGQETQYF
D gene: .; V gene: TRBV5-4; CDR3 length: 13; J gene: TRBJ2-5; CDR3 protein: CASSFDLRETQYF
D gene: .; V gene: TRBV27; CDR3 length: 14; J gene: TRBJ1-6; CDR3 protein: CASTLRGANSPLHF
D gene: .; V gene: TRBV12-5; CDR3 length: 10; J gene: TRBJ2-5; CDR3 protein: CASGQETQYF
D gene: TRBD1; V gene: TRBV30; CDR3 length: 14; J gene: TRBJ2-1; CDR3 protein: CAWSEGQGANEQFF
D gene: .; V gene: TRBV4-3; CDR3 length: 15; J gene: TRBJ2-7; CDR3 protein: CASSQAVAETYEQYF
D gene: .; V gene: TRBV7-2; CDR3 length: 14; J gene: TRBJ2-1; CDR3 protein: CASSPENEGGEQFF
D gene: TRBD2; V gene: TRBV10-3; CDR3 length: 16; J gene: TRBJ2-5; CDR3 protein: CATSPIGSGVGETQYF
D gene: .; V gene: TRBV5-1; CDR3 length: 17; J gene: TRBJ2-2; CDR3 protein: CASSLAEVLPNTGELFF
D gene: .; V gene: TRBV7-2; CDR3 length: 15; J gene: TRBJ2-5; CDR3 protein: CASSPTPNPGETQYF
D gene: .; V gene: TRBV18; CDR3 length: 14; J gene: TRBJ2-1; CDR3 protein: CASFLSGENNEQFF
D gene: .; V gene: TRBV27; CDR3 length: 14; J gene: TRBJ1-2; CDR3 protein: CASSPEWGAWGYTF
D gene: .; V gene: TRBV30; CDR3 length: 13; J gene: TRBJ2-2; CDR3 protein: CAWSVTSPGELFF
D gene: .; V gene: TRBV6-6; CDR3 length: 14; J gene: TRBJ1-2; CDR3 protein: CASSSREHIHGYTF
D gene: TRBD2; V gene: TRBV5-1; CDR3 length: 15; J gene: TRBJ2-7; CDR3 protein: CASSSAAGGPYEQYF
D gene: .; V gene: TRBV6-5; CDR3 length: 11; J gene: TRBJ2-2; CDR3 protein: CASGEGGELFF
D gene: .; V gene: TRBV29-1; CDR3 length: 13; J gene: TRBJ1-2; CDR3 protein: CSVVWQGLHGYTF
D gene: TRBD1; V gene: TRBV27; CDR3 length: 16; J gene: TRBJ2-7; CDR3 protein: CASSLSGTGGLYEQYF
D gene: TRBD2; V gene: TRBV5-8; CDR3 length: 16; J gene: TRBJ2-1; CDR3 protein: CASSLRATSGGNEQFF
D gene: .; V gene: TRBV6-5; CDR3 length: 12; J gene: TRBJ2-2; CDR3 protein: CASSYVTGELFF
D gene: .; V gene: TRBV6-5; CDR3 length: 13; J gene: TRBJ2-2; CDR3 protein: CASTYAEGVELFF
D gene: .; V gene: TRBV6-1; CDR3 length: 13; J gene: TRBJ2-7; CDR3 protein: CASSIGQDYEQYF
D gene: .; V gene: TRBV7-8; CDR3 length: 18; J gene: TRBJ1-3; CDR3 protein: CASSLARGDWGSGNTIYF
D gene: TRBD1; V gene: TRBV5-1; CDR3 length: 16; J gene: TRBJ2-3; CDR3 protein: CASSISGQGMPDTQYF
D gene: .; V gene: TRBV7-9; CDR3 length: 12; J gene: TRBJ2-7; CDR3 protein: CASSDSSYEQYF